This T cell receptor beta chain derives from a study of CD8+ T cells in alopecia areata. About the research overall: Twice daily, treated patients received 5 to 10 mg of oral tofacitinib. Severity among treated patients was scored by the percentage of scalp area affected. General observations from the study: Scalp clonality, together with expanded CD8+ clones among the top 100, fell significantly with tofacitinib. Especially in alopecia totalis/universalis, lesional scalp showed greater clonality than normal scalp did.

Only one count was recorded for this clone. The antigen is not known. Extracted RNA was reverse transcribed into cDNA, the sequencing template. Profiling relied on immunoSEQ multiplex PCR, and the TCRdb table lists in-frame clones only, not all of them. The table records approximately 200,000 clones, about 60% of them present only once. Treatment of the sample: oral pan-JAK inhibitor, 5-10 mg twice daily. This CDR3 comprises 13 residues. CDR1 is MNHEY, CDR2 SVGAGI, per germline. Trimming at V came to 6 bases and at J to 7 bases, leaving 8 bases not matched to a gene. This TCR was recovered from a human donor with alopecia areata. The chain carries TRBV6-5 and TRBJ2-7; the match to TRBD1 covers 8 bases. The sequencing used CD4+ T cells sorted from blood, collected at week 4, from a patient treated with tofacitinib. The CDR3 DNA follows: TGTGCCAGCAGGTCGCAGGGGGCTAGTGAGCAGTACTTC. Encoded protein: CASRSQGASEQYF.